This T cell receptor (beta chain) was sequenced for a study of shared clonotypes between healthy human individuals. The CDR3 loop spans 18 amino acids. Deletions cut 4 bases from V and 0 bases from J, with 22 bases between. Germline assignment: CDR1 SGHTS and CDR2 YDEGEE. Sequenced by immunoSEQ multiplex PCR; TCRdb stores in-frame clones only, minus some. This table has some 2,500,000 clones, 85% to 95% appearing once. Sequencing used naive CD4+ T cells from PBMCs. The subset: CD45RA+ positively selected. The chain recombines TRBV5-8 with TRBJ1-2; D is ambiguous. The source of this sequence is a man between 18 and 35 years old in good health. Some clones in this sample may be carry-over from other donors' samples. The CDR3 DNA sequence: TGTGCCAGCAGCCCACTAACGGACCCCGTGGGGTCTAACTATGGCTACACCTTC. Amino acids: CASSPLTDPVGSNYGYTF.